The subject of this entry is one T cell receptor (beta chain). This record belongs to a study of blood T cell repertoires in COVID-19. Study as a whole: Sites across the United States, Italy and Spain contributed samples from acute and convalescent COVID-19. Sources were T cells, B-cell-depleted T cells, or PBMCs; the material itself was cDNA or gDNA.

This CDR3 region has 13 residues. Germline V gene sequence: CDR1 LNHDA, CDR2 SQIVND (reference sequence). With 6 bases clipped from V and 4 bases from J, the junction kept 4 bases outside the gene matches. Original analysis: Quantification of nucleated cells was approximated via reference gene primer amplification. Libraries were prepared by immunoSEQ multiplex PCR; TCRdb keeps only in-frame clonotypes and omits some of them. V and J calls plus clone size are reproduced from that table; the DNA served to infer D and trimming. The sample records 90,000 to 120,000 clones, 75% to 95% being singletons. The chain carries TRBV19 and TRBJ1-2; 8 bases map to TRBD1. The source of this sequence is a woman in her 30s with acute or convalescent COVID-19. The sample comprised peripheral blood. This CDR3 is CASSGQGGYGYTF. The DNA for the CDR3 is TGTGCCAGTAGCGGACAGGGCGGCTATGGCTACACCTTC.